This paragraph reports one T cell receptor beta chain. The data derive from a study of blood T cell repertoires in COVID-19. Whole-study context: COVID-19 samples from acute and convalescent phases originated in the United States, Italy and Spain.

As handled by the study authors: Scientists estimated how many nucleated cells there were by amplifying reference gene primers. Assay used: immunoSEQ multiplex PCR; TCRdb lists only in-frame clones, some missing. V and J calls and clone size are those listed in that table; D and trimming were worked out from the DNA. The sample carries about 200,000 clones, 87% recorded once. CDR3 length: 17 amino acids. Germline values: CDR1 LNHDA, CDR2 SQIVND (reference sequence). Trimming removed 2 bases at V and 2 bases at J, with 15 bases between. Symptom resolution, clearance, or two negative PCRs marked the recovered donors of Cohort 3.

The source is a woman in her twenties or thirties who had recovered from COVID-19. The chain combines TRBV19 with TRBJ1-4, with D possibly matching TRBD1 (5 bases). Sequencing input: PBMCs or T cells enriched from blood (not recorded which). The CDR3 sequence is CASSISLGGATNEKLFF. DNA for the CDR3: TGTGCCAGTAGTATAAGCCTCGGCGGGGCTACTAATGAAAAACTGTTTTTT.